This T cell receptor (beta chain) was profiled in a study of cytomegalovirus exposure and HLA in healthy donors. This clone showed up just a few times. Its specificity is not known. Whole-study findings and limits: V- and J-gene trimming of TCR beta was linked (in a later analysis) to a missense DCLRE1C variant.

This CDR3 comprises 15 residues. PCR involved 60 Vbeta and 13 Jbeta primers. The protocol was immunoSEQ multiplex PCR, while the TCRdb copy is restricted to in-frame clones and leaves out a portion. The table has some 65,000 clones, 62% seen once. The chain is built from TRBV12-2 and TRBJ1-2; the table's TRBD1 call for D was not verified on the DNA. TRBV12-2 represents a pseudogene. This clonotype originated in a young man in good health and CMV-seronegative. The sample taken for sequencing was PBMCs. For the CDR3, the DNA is TGTGCAAGTCGCTTGCAGGGATTGACAGGCGATGGCTACACCTTC. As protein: CASRLQGLTGDGYTF.